This note documents a single T cell receptor beta chain sequence. What it binds is unknown. These data come from a study of chemoradiotherapy in HPV16-positive cancers. Overall study: Functional T-cell assays on a couple of HPV16-positive patients' cells defined candidate HPV-specific clones and common TCR motifs. General observations from the study: During treatment, candidate HPV-specific clones and E7-related motifs expanded in tumor. For HPV16-positive patients, expanding HPV-responsive T cells associated with longer recurrence-free survival.

CDR3 length: 18 residues. Germline V lookup: CDR1 MGHDK, CDR2 SYGVNS. Trimming took 2 bases from V and 0 from J; bases not matched to a gene: 10. The data were produced by immunoSEQ multiplex PCR, yet TCRdb's version contains in-frame clones alone and is incomplete. The sample carries over 3,500 clones, 85% to 90% recorded once. The chain is built from TRBV25-1 and TRBJ1-3, with 7 bases aligning to TRBD1. This receptor was taken from a human donor with HPV-associated anogenital cancer. This material was collected from a patient who underwent chemoradiotherapy. CDR3 DNA sequence: TGTGCCAGCAGTGAACTAACCCCGGGACAGAACTCTGGAAACACCATATATTTT. It codes for CASSELTPGQNSGNTIYF.